These 13 T cell receptor beta chains were sequenced from one sample in a study of blood T cells in healthy people across ages. PCR was performed a second time for roughly 7 to 12 cycles using a sample-barcoded 5' primer and a J-beta primer mix. MiXCR was run by TCRdb on the 5' RACE reads, yielding one entry per CDR3 protein. The profile covers 1.5 million or so distinct CDR3 sequences, with about 40% appearing a single time and 7.9% taken by the ten largest. The sample comprised blood. All receptors derive from a woman younger than 30 in good health.

The chain has TRBV11-3 and TRBJ2-1; 11 positions agree with TRBD2. Losses at the gene ends were 3 bases for V and 6 bases for J; bases not matched to a gene: 4. The V gene's germline CDR1 is SGHNT and CDR2 YENEEA. The CDR3 covers 15 residues. The chain's CDR3 is CASSFSGRAGNEQFF. CDR3 DNA: TGTGCCAGCAGCTTTAGCGGGAGGGCCGGCAATGAGCAGTTCTTC.

This clonotype was detected only once. The V call is TRBV4-1, the J call TRBJ2-1; D is possibly TRBD1 (6 bases). Germline V gene data show CDR1 as MGHRA and CDR2 as YSYEKL. The CDR3 runs to 14 residues. Trimming cost V 4 bases and J 14 bases, with 21 bases left between them. The DNA of the CDR3 is TGCGCCAGCAGCCTGAACCGGGACACCAGAGGGGAGTTCTTC. Translated, it gives CASSLNRDTRGEFF.

For this clonotype: Since a much larger clone is just one base distant, this may be a read error. The V call is TRBV6-5, the J call TRBJ2-1, with D possibly being TRBD2 (5 bases). V was clipped by 4 bases and J by 6 bases, with 13 bases between them. This CDR3 spans 14 amino acids. Germline loops: CDR1 MNHEY, CDR2 SVGAGI. The CDR3 protein is CASSSRAPRNEQFF. The CDR3 bases are TGTGCCAGCAGTTCGAGGGCCCCGCGCAATGAGCAGTTCTTC.

The sample holds one count of this clonotype. The chain uses TRBV7-2 and TRBJ1-1, with D possibly TRBD1 on 5 matching bases. Germline CDR1 SGHTA, CDR2 FQGNSA. The CDR3 contains 13 residues. V was trimmed by 6 bases and J by 6 bases, leaving 14 bases between them. CDR3: CASSPGAGAEAFF. Here the CDR3 DNA reads TGTGCCAGCAGTCCCGGGGCGGGGGCTGAAGCTTTCTTT.

This clonotype was counted only a few times. V is TRBV20-1 and J is TRBJ2-3; tentative D call: TRBD2 (5 bases). The CDR3 sequence is 15 residues long. V gave up 3 bases and J gave up 0 bases, with 13 bases separating them. Germline V lookup: CDR1 DFQATT, CDR2 SNEGSKA (reference sequence). The CDR3 loop reads CSASPFGGSTDTQYF. In DNA form, the CDR3 reads TGCAGTGCTAGCCCCTTCGGCGGGAGCACAGATACGCAGTATTTT.

Remarks on this clonotype: One end of the junction varies from germline; a read error may be responsible. The V call is TRBV12-3 or TRBV12-4, the J call TRBJ2-5, with D unresolved. This CDR3 is built from 12 residues. CDR3 region: CACSLPQETQYF. CDR3 nucleotides: TGTGCCTGCAGTTTACCGCAAGAGACCCAGTACTTC.

V is TRBV5-1 and J is TRBJ2-1; D unresolved. The CDR3 length is 11 residues. Trimming shortened V by 2 bases and J by 10 bases, and 7 bases separated the two germline ends. Germline V gene sequence: CDR1 SGHRS, CDR2 YFSETQ. This CDR3 reads CASSFIEEQFF. The CDR3 nucleotides read TGCGCCAGCAGCTTCATTGAGGAGCAGTTCTTC.

Comments on this clonotype: Germline is not matched at one junction end, which may reflect a read error. The chain couples TRBV6-2 or TRBV6-3 to TRBJ2-3, with a weak D call TRBD2 (6 bases). There are 14 residues in the CDR3. The germline CDR1 and CDR2 sequences are MNHEY and SVGEGT. The CDR3 loop is CATGSGYITATQYF. The DNA of the CDR3 is TGTGCCACCGGTAGCGGATATATCACAGCTACGCAGTATTTT.

This clonotype was recorded many times. The genes are TRBV29-1 and TRBJ2-1, with 7 nucleotides matching TRBD2. The CDR3 is 14 amino acids. The V gene end was trimmed by 1 base and the J gene end by 7 bases; junction bases not matched to a gene: 7. CDR1 and CDR2 (germline): SQVTM, ANQGSEA. The CDR3 spells CSVEGGGRLNEQFF. The DNA for the CDR3 is TGCAGCGTTGAAGGGGGCGGGAGATTGAATGAGCAGTTCTTC.

The chain recombines TRBV20-1 with TRBJ2-7, with 7 bases matching TRBD2. The assigned J gene may be wrong: the sequence end matches TRBJ2-5 better. Germline V lookup: CDR1 DFQATT, CDR2 SNEGSKA (reference sequence). The CDR3 spans 14 residues. CDR3 bases: TGCAGTGCTAAAGGCCTTAGCGGGTTTGAGACCCAGTACTTC. This translates into CSAKGLSGFETQYF.

This chain uses TRBV4-2 with TRBJ2-3; 11 bases agree with TRBD2. The CDR3 has 16 amino acids. The ends lost 1 base at V and 7 bases at J; junction bases unmatched: 7. CDR1 is LGHNA and CDR2 is YNFKEQ in the germline V gene. CDR3 amino acids: CASSQVVAGGPHTQYF. The DNA of the CDR3 is TGTGCCAGCAGCCAAGTCGTAGCGGGGGGGCCGCATACGCAGTATTTT.

This clonotype was recorded a few times. The rearrangement uses TRBV2 and TRBJ2-2; 8 bases line up with TRBD1. V lost 4 bases and J lost 5; bases outside the gene matches: 3. The CDR3 extends over 14 amino acids. Germline V lookup: CDR1 SNHLY, CDR2 FYNNEI. DNA of the CDR3: TGTGCCAGCAGTGGGACAGGGAGTACCGGGGAGCTGTTTTTT. Translating it yields CASSGTGSTGELFF.

This clonotype was seen once. For the CDR3, the DNA is TGTGCCATCTGCCGGGAGCGGAATTCACCCCTCCACTTT. This gives the protein CAICRERNSPLHF. The V gene is TRBV10-3, the J gene TRBJ1-6, with D unresolved. The V end lost 8 bases, the J end lost 7 bases, and 12 bases lay between the germline ends. Germline assignment: CDR1 ENHRY and CDR2 SYGVKD. The CDR3 sequence is 13 residues long.